These T cell receptor beta chains were read from a single sample in a study of monozygotic twins with inflammatory bowel disease. Each CDR3 protein gets one entry in TCRdb, which reprocessed the 5' RACE reads and gives no DNA. The sample yields 330,000 or so distinct CDR3 sequences, of which the top ten take up approximately 2%. Sequencing was done on a sample of blood. The receptors here all came from a human donor with ulcerative colitis or Crohn's disease, or a healthy co-twin of an affected twin (not recorded which). CDR3s include the opening cysteine and the closing phenylalanine or tryptophan. Fields, in order: J gene, V gene, CDR3 protein.

J gene: TRBJ2-1; V gene: TRBV27; CDR3 protein: CASKQEVTYNEQFF
J gene: TRBJ2-7; V gene: TRBV5-1; CDR3 protein: CASSLLGTASYVF
J gene: TRBJ1-1; V gene: TRBV9; CDR3 protein: CASSGQGSEAFF
J gene: TRBJ1-2; V gene: TRBV6-5; CDR3 protein: CASSPGRHGYTF
J gene: TRBJ2-5; V gene: TRBV10-3; CDR3 protein: CAIRQSLQETQYF
J gene: TRBJ1-1; V gene: TRBV7-2; CDR3 protein: CASSPRQGMNTEAFF
J gene: TRBJ1-3; V gene: TRBV28; CDR3 protein: CASSRQDSGNTIYF
J gene: TRBJ1-4; V gene: TRBV11-2; CDR3 protein: CASSLQPGHEKLFF
J gene: TRBJ2-2; V gene: TRBV20-1; CDR3 protein: CSARVPRGSVTGELFF
J gene: TRBJ2-5; V gene: TRBV10-3; CDR3 protein: CAISETIEGGTQYF
J gene: TRBJ2-5; V gene: TRBV5-1; CDR3 protein: CASSRIPAGQETQYF
J gene: TRBJ1-6; V gene: TRBV20-1; CDR3 protein: CSARGEGSYSPLHF
J gene: TRBJ1-4; V gene: TRBV12-3/TRBV12-4; CDR3 protein: CASSLDPTRVREKLFF
J gene: TRBJ1-2; V gene: TRBV12-3/TRBV12-4; CDR3 protein: CASSTPGYGGYTF
J gene: TRBJ2-1; V gene: TRBV5-1; CDR3 protein: CASSSIGNGNEQFF
J gene: TRBJ1-5; V gene: TRBV27; CDR3 protein: CASSFLGDNQPQHF
J gene: TRBJ2-5; V gene: TRBV28; CDR3 protein: CASSLSGWPETQYF
J gene: TRBJ2-1; V gene: TRBV5-4; CDR3 protein: CASSLSTRGMDEQFF
J gene: TRBJ1-2; V gene: TRBV12-3/TRBV12-4; CDR3 protein: CASSLDPGFYGYTF
J gene: TRBJ1-1; V gene: TRBV3-1; CDR3 protein: CASSQGAGGNTEAFF
J gene: TRBJ2-2; V gene: TRBV2; CDR3 protein: CASSEVRNTGELFF
J gene: TRBJ2-5; V gene: TRBV19; CDR3 protein: CASSSRDSKQETQYF
J gene: TRBJ1-5; V gene: TRBV7-9; CDR3 protein: CALGGINQPQHF
J gene: TRBJ1-3; V gene: TRBV5-4; CDR3 protein: CASSLDQKSGNTIYF
J gene: TRBJ1-6; V gene: TRBV19; CDR3 protein: CASSPRDGLWSPLHF
J gene: TRBJ2-5; V gene: TRBV5-1; CDR3 protein: CASSAGTGRQETQYF
J gene: TRBJ2-7; V gene: TRBV5-1; CDR3 protein: CASSPGQNYEQYF
J gene: TRBJ1-2; V gene: TRBV6-5; CDR3 protein: CASSYYPVGPRRGYTF
J gene: TRBJ2-7; V gene: TRBV6-2/TRBV6-3; CDR3 protein: CGSSYPGQEDYEQYF
J gene: TRBJ1-5; V gene: TRBV18; CDR3 protein: CASSETGDQPQHF
J gene: TRBJ2-1; V gene: TRBV1; CDR3 protein: CTREDTGSYNEQFF
J gene: TRBJ2-2; V gene: TRBV12-3/TRBV12-4; CDR3 protein: CASTRQRQPNNTGELFF
J gene: TRBJ2-5; V gene: TRBV5-1; CDR3 protein: CASSSAAGEGETQYF
J gene: TRBJ1-2; V gene: TRBV7-9; CDR3 protein: CASSSALYGYTF
J gene: TRBJ2-5; V gene: TRBV7-3; CDR3 protein: CASSPSSGRSGTQYF
J gene: TRBJ2-7; V gene: TRBV20-1; CDR3 protein: CSAPPKGTYEQYF
J gene: TRBJ1-2; V gene: TRBV5-1; CDR3 protein: CASSDDPTGALYGYTF
J gene: TRBJ2-1; V gene: TRBV4-1; CDR3 protein: CASSHYQRGAYSYNEQFF
J gene: TRBJ2-1; V gene: TRBV4-1; CDR3 protein: CASSQPRYNEQFF
J gene: TRBJ2-7; V gene: TRBV19; CDR3 protein: CASSPDRVASEQYF
J gene: TRBJ2-5; V gene: TRBV20-1; CDR3 protein: CSASLQETQYF
J gene: TRBJ1-2; V gene: TRBV5-5; CDR3 protein: CASTSSGNDGYTF
J gene: TRBJ2-5; V gene: TRBV3-1; CDR3 protein: CASSHEAVGWETQYF
J gene: TRBJ2-5; V gene: TRBV11-2; CDR3 protein: CASSLEPGLAGGTETQYF
J gene: TRBJ2-5; V gene: TRBV7-2; CDR3 protein: CASSSLAGGRETQYF
J gene: TRBJ1-1; V gene: TRBV2; CDR3 protein: CASTTGIEAFF
J gene: TRBJ2-3; V gene: TRBV4-3; CDR3 protein: CASSQVWQGATDTQYF
J gene: TRBJ2-1; V gene: TRBV20-1; CDR3 protein: CSALTSGGASTYNEQFF
J gene: TRBJ2-1; V gene: TRBV7-8; CDR3 protein: CASRVGDHSYNEQFF
J gene: TRBJ2-7; V gene: TRBV7-9; CDR3 protein: CASIAEGQGSEQYF
J gene: TRBJ2-2; V gene: TRBV20-1; CDR3 protein: CSARDGRRHTGELFF